These T cell receptor beta chains were read from a single sample in a study of blood T cell repertoires in COVID-19. Profiled with immunoSEQ multiplex PCR; TCRdb holds only in-frame clones, not every one. The sample shows roughly 250,000 clones, under 85% of them seen only once. The sample comprised peripheral blood. The source of these receptors is a woman aged 40 to 50 with active or convalescent COVID-19. Both conserved end residues are part of each CDR3. A D gene is named only where the DNA matches it firmly. The size of a clone is reported for some rows only, either as once, few or many, or as a class for expanded clones.

v_gene: TRBV5-4; d_gene: TRBD1; abundance: -; j_gene: TRBJ1-2; CDR3aa: CASSRTGPYGYTF; CDR3nt: TGTGCCAGCAGCCGGACAGGGCCCTATGGCTACACCTTC
v_gene: TRBV30; d_gene: -; abundance: few; j_gene: TRBJ1-2; CDR3aa: CAWSVQLLNYGYTF; CDR3nt: TGTGCCTGGAGTGTACAGCTACTTAACTATGGCTACACCTTC
v_gene: TRBV7-2; d_gene: -; abundance: -; j_gene: TRBJ2-1; CDR3aa: CASSLATGISSYNEQFF; CDR3nt: TGTGCCAGCAGCTTGGCTACGGGTATCAGCTCCTACAATGAGCAGTTCTTC
v_gene: TRBV6-5; d_gene: -; abundance: -; j_gene: TRBJ1-5; CDR3aa: CASSYSIQADQPQHF; CDR3nt: TGTGCCAGCAGTTACTCGATACAGGCAGATCAGCCCCAGCATTTT
v_gene: TRBV4-1; d_gene: -; abundance: once; j_gene: TRBJ2-3; CDR3aa: CASSPTASTDTQYF; CDR3nt: TGCGCCAGCAGCCCGACAGCGAGCACAGATACGCAGTATTTT
v_gene: TRBV9; d_gene: -; abundance: few; j_gene: TRBJ2-3; CDR3aa: CASSVAVSREDTQYF; CDR3nt: TGTGCCAGCAGCGTAGCGGTCTCGAGGGAAGATACGCAGTATTTT
v_gene: TRBV20-1; d_gene: -; abundance: -; j_gene: TRBJ1-4; CDR3aa: CSVPGEKLFF; CDR3nt: TGCAGTGTTCCGGGAGAAAAACTGTTTTTT
v_gene: TRBV29-1; d_gene: -; abundance: -; j_gene: TRBJ1-4; CDR3aa: CSAGRGSPREKLFF; CDR3nt: TGCAGCGCAGGGCGGGGATCGCCCCGGGAAAAACTGTTTTTT
v_gene: TRBV28; d_gene: -; abundance: -; j_gene: TRBJ1-6; CDR3aa: CASSSHASNSPLHF; CDR3nt: TGTGCCAGCAGTTCCCACGCTAGCAATTCACCCCTCCACTTT
v_gene: TRBV5-1; d_gene: -; abundance: -; j_gene: TRBJ1-1; CDR3aa: CASSNSRGNTEAFF; CDR3nt: TGCGCCAGCAGCAATAGCAGGGGGAACACTGAAGCTTTCTTT
v_gene: TRBV2; d_gene: -; abundance: -; j_gene: TRBJ2-4; CDR3aa: CASSAGLGLAKNIQYF; CDR3nt: TGTGCCAGCAGCGCGGGGTTGGGGTTAGCCAAAAACATTCAGTACTTC